This T cell receptor (beta chain) was captured in a study of neurological immune-mediated disorders. From 2 million PBMCs stored at -80 C, the unsorted libraries were generated. Points from the study as a whole: HTLV-1-associated myelopathy ranked highest for TCR clonal expansion and multiple sclerosis lowest, beneath healthy controls.

V shed 1 base and J 4 bases; nucleotides not matched to a gene: 4. The CDR3 runs 16 residues. Germline CDR1 LGHNA, CDR2 YNFKEQ. By 5'RACE with 10-nucleotide random UMIs, the cDNA was made. Every sequencing run generated over 160 million TCR-beta sequences from 15-18 subjects. TCRdb re-called the 5' RACE reads with MiXCR, one entry per CDR3 protein. The sample includes under 90,000 distinct CDR3 sequences, approximately 9.4% of them seen just once. This clonotype was observed many times. The target antigen is unknown. The TCR was taken from a man in his forties or fifties in good health. Material for sequencing was PBMCs. This chain uses TRBV4-2 with TRBJ2-2, with TRBD2 matching over 9 bases. The CDR3 region is CASSQGAGGITGELFF. The CDR3 DNA follows: TGTGCCAGCAGCCAAGGAGCGGGGGGTATCACCGGGGAGCTGTTTTTT.